Shown below are 27 T cell receptor beta chains from a single sample sequenced in a study of response to subunit inactivated influenza vaccine. TCRdb re-derived calls from the RT-PCR reads in MiXCR, one entry per CDR3 protein. In the table there are 500,000 to 600,000 distinct CDR3 sequences, under 15% of which are singletons. This material consisted of PBMCs from blood, taken about 6 weeks after vaccination. Receptors were obtained from a man aged 50 to 60 who received an inactivated influenza vaccine.

This clonotype was detected a few times. The chain has TRBV20-1 and TRBJ2-7; TRBD2 aligns across 7 bases. The germline V gene has CDR1 DFQATT and CDR2 SNEGSKA (reference sequence). The CDR3 covers 14 residues. V lost 1 base to trimming and J lost 3 bases; unmatched junction nucleotides: 6. CDR3 sequence: CSARATERDYEQYF. The CDR3 DNA follows: TGCAGTGCTAGAGCGACAGAGCGGGACTACGAGCAGTACTTC.

Ten or more counts support this clonotype. The chain couples TRBV20-1 to TRBJ2-2; D is undetermined. Germline-derived CDR1 and CDR2 are DFQATT and SNEGSKA (reference sequence). Trimming took 3 bases from V and 1 from J, leaving 9 bases between them. This CDR3 is 14 amino acids long. The CDR3 protein is CSASGRGNTGELFF. CDR3 bases: TGCAGTGCTAGTGGTCGAGGGAACACCGGGGAGCTGTTTTTT.

This clonotype was counted at least ten times. The rearrangement joins TRBV7-2 to TRBJ2-7; D might be TRBD2 (5 bases). Germline CDR1 is SGHTA and CDR2 is FQGNSA. The CDR3 is 13 residues long. The ends were cut back, 5 bases at V and 3 bases at J, with 11 bases in the middle. The CDR3 region is CASSPNRGYEQYF. CDR3 nucleotides: TGTGCCAGCAGCCCAAACCGGGGCTACGAGCAGTACTTC.

The chain carries TRBV11-1 and TRBJ2-7, with 10 bases lining up with TRBD2. Germline lookup yields CDR1 SGHAT and CDR2 FQDESV (reference sequence). The CDR3 has 18 amino acids. The V and J ends lost 4 bases and 3 bases, in that order; junction bases with no gene match: 15. CDR3 residues: CASSSVGRGLARIYEQYF. CDR3 nucleotide sequence: TGTGCCAGCAGCTCGGTGGGGAGGGGACTAGCGAGGATCTACGAGCAGTACTTC.

This clonotype has just a few counts. This sequence joins TRBV6-1 and TRBJ2-3, with 8 bases matching TRBD2. The trim removed 6 bases at V and 5 bases at J, leaving 7 bases unmatched. The CDR3 runs to 14 residues. Germline assignment: CDR1 MNHNS and CDR2 SASEGT. CDR3 nucleotides: TGTGCCAGCAGACGCCGGGGGGGGATAGATACGCAGTATTTT. Translation: CASRRRGGIDTQYF.

The chain joins TRBV7-8 to TRBJ2-5; TRBD1 might be the D (6 bases). Trimming pared 5 bases from V and 2 bases from J, leaving 15 bases between. Germline V CDR1 and CDR2: SGHVS, FQNEAQ. The CDR3 is made up of 15 amino acids. The CDR3 coding sequence is TGTGCCAGCAGCCCAGGACAGAACTTTCAAGAGACCCAGTACTTC. Translating it yields CASSPGQNFQETQYF. Full variable domain (rest looked up from reference TRBV7-8 and TRBJ2-5): GAGVSQSPRYKVAKRGQDVALRCDPISGHVSLFWYQQALGQGPEFLTYFQNEAQLDKSGLPSDRFFAERPEGSVSTLKIQRTQQEDSAVYLCASSPGQNFQETQYFGPGTRLLVL.

This clonotype has just a few counts. The chain uses TRBV20-1 and TRBJ2-7; a possible D gene is TRBD2 (6 bases). Deletions cut 4 bases from V and 5 bases from J, with 15 bases between. The CDR3 covers 13 residues. CDR1 DFQATT and CDR2 SNEGSKA come from the germline V gene (reference sequence). The CDR3: CSAILRDRHEQYF. In nucleotides, the CDR3 is TGCAGTGCTATTTTGCGGGACCGCCACGAGCAGTACTTC.

This clonotype was counted between two and nine times. The chain employs TRBV6-2 or TRBV6-3 and TRBJ2-1; D is unclear. Looked up from germline, CDR1 is MNHEY and CDR2 is SVGEGT. The germline V and J ends were trimmed by 2 bases and 2 bases, with 19 bases remaining between them. The CDR3 is 18 amino acids. CDR3 nucleotide sequence: TGTGCCAGCAGTTACAGGCTGCAGCCATTACCGACCTACAATGAGCAGTTCTTC. Translating it yields CASSYRLQPLPTYNEQFF.

V gene TRBV24-1 combines with J gene TRBJ2-5, with D maybe TRBD2 (5 bases). Germline CDR1 KGHDR, CDR2 SFDVKD. The CDR3 runs to 17 residues. V lost 6 bases to trimming and J lost 5 bases, with 24 bases between them. The CDR3 reads CATSPRAGGLVGETQYF. CDR3 coding DNA: TGTGCCACCAGTCCCCGGGCAGGCGGGTTGGTAGGCGAGACCCAGTACTTC.

This clonotype was observed at least ten times. V is TRBV5-6 and J is TRBJ1-1, with 10 bases aligning to TRBD1. Per germline, CDR1 SGHDT and CDR2 YYEEEE. Trimming took 5 bases from V and 7 from J; bases not matched to a gene: 8. CDR3 length: 14 amino acids. The CDR3 loop reads CASRYRDRGYEAFF. CDR3 coding DNA: TGTGCCAGCAGATACCGGGACAGGGGTTATGAAGCTTTCTTT.

This chain joins TRBV4-1 and TRBJ2-2; 7 nucleotides agree with TRBD1. V dropped 1 base and J dropped 2; count of bases not matched to a gene: 7. CDR3 length equals 17 residues. Germline V gene lookup returns CDR1 MGHRA and CDR2 YSYEKL. CDR3 sequence: CASSQGSTGLNTGELFF. The CDR3 region has the DNA TGCGCCAGCAGCCAAGGGTCGACAGGGCTTAACACCGGGGAGCTGTTTTTT.

The chain carries TRBV5-1 and TRBJ1-2; D gene ambiguous. CDR1 is SGHRS and CDR2 is YFSETQ in the germline V gene. The V gene lost 0 bases and the J gene lost 2 bases, with 11 bases spanning the gap. The length of the CDR3 is 15 residues. The CDR3 DNA sequence: TGCGCCAGCAGCTTGGGTTCAGACAAAAACTATGGCTACACCTTC. As protein: CASSLGSDKNYGYTF.

Of note for this clonotype: A much larger clone sits a single nucleotide away, making a read error possible. The J gene is TRBJ2-1, the V gene TRBV24-1, with TRBD2 matching over 8 bases. This CDR3 contains 15 residues. The germline CDR1 and CDR2 sequences are KGHDR and SFDVKD. The CDR3 region has the DNA TGTGCCACCAGTGTGTCGGGGGGGACCTACACTGAGCAGTTCTTC. As protein: CATSVSGGTYTEQFF.

The chain links TRBV12-3 or TRBV12-4 to TRBJ2-6; no definite D call. CDR3 size: 17 residues. Trimming took off 4 bases at V and 4 bases at J, with 17 bases between the two ends. CDR3 sequence reads: CASSSGPPRVGANVLTF. The CDR3 DNA is TGTGCCAGCAGTTCGGGTCCCCCCCGGGTAGGGGCCAACGTCCTGACTTTC.

This clonotype was seen a handful of times. The chain employs TRBV4-2 and TRBJ1-1; 7 bases match TRBD1. From germline, CDR1 is LGHNA and CDR2 YNFKEQ. The trim removed 3 bases at V and 3 bases at J, leaving 7 bases unmatched. This CDR3 is 15 amino acids long. The CDR3 DNA sequence: TGTGCCAGCAGCCACGCTGACAGGGACTACACTGAAGCTTTCTTT. The encoded protein is CASSHADRDYTEAFF.

V is TRBV7-2 and J is TRBJ2-1, with TRBD1 identical over 7 bases. CDR3 length: 13 amino acids. V lost 4 bases to trimming and J lost 9 bases; unmatched junction nucleotides: 6. The germline gives CDR1 SGHTA, CDR2 FQGNSA. CDR3 nucleotide sequence: TGTGCCAGCAGCTCCCAGGGGGAGTTTGAGCAGTTCTTC. Translating gives CASSSQGEFEQFF.

V is TRBV7-6 and J is TRBJ2-2; 8 bases line up with TRBD1. Trimming at V came to 1 base and at J to 6 bases, leaving 7 bases not matched to a gene. Germline V gives CDR1 SGHVS, CDR2 FNYEAQ. The CDR3 has 16 residues. CDR3 DNA sequence: TGTGCCAGCAGCTTAGACCAACAGGGGGTGGCCGGGGAGCTGTTTTTT. Translated, it gives CASSLDQQGVAGELFF.

This clonotype has a handful of counts. This sequence joins TRBV11-2 and TRBJ2-1; 11 nucleotides align to TRBD2. This CDR3 has 17 residues. Germline-derived CDR1 and CDR2 are SGHAT and FQNNGV. The J segment lost 0 bases and the V segment lost 5 bases, leaving 6 bases of the junction unmatched. The CDR3: CASSRGTSGISYNEQFF. CDR3 in DNA: TGTGCCAGCAGCCGTGGGACTAGCGGTATCTCCTACAATGAGCAGTTCTTC.

This clonotype came up a few times. V usage is TRBV5-6 and J usage is TRBJ2-7; D remains ambiguous. The CDR3 runs to 13 residues. V dropped 3 bases and J dropped 2 bases, with 9 bases sitting between them. Germline values: CDR1 SGHDT, CDR2 YYEEEE. CDR3 nucleotide sequence: TGTGCCAGCAGCTCGTGGCTGACCTACGAGCAGTACTTC. Translating gives CASSSWLTYEQYF.

This clonotype has more than one count but fewer than ten. The chain recombines TRBV10-3 with TRBJ1-2; a weak D match, TRBD1 (5 bases). CDR1 ENHRY and CDR2 SYGVKD come from the germline V gene. The CDR3 length is 13 residues. Trimming stripped 2 bases from V and 8 bases from J, with 12 bases between. The CDR3: CAISEDSLRGYTF. The CDR3 nucleotides are TGTGCCATCAGTGAGGACAGCCTCCGGGGCTACACCTTC.

V and J are TRBV5-1 and TRBJ2-2, with D tentatively TRBD2 (6 bases). The CDR3 has 15 residues. Trimming stripped 3 bases from V and 0 bases from J, with 9 bases between. Germline CDR1 SGHRS, CDR2 YFSETQ. The CDR3 DNA reads as TGCGCCAGCAGCTCGCGGGACCCGAACACCGGGGAGCTGTTTTTT. Translating gives CASSSRDPNTGELFF.

This clonotype has just a few counts. V usage is TRBV6-5 and J usage is TRBJ2-2, with 7 nucleotides matching TRBD2. CDR3 length equals 14 residues. The germline gives CDR1 MNHEY, CDR2 SVGAGI. With 4 bases clipped from V and 4 bases from J, the junction kept 3 bases outside the gene matches. The CDR3: CASSWEGPTGELFF. Written as DNA, the CDR3 is TGTGCCAGCAGTTGGGAGGGGCCCACCGGGGAGCTGTTTTTT.

The V gene is TRBV12-3 or TRBV12-4, the J gene TRBJ2-3, with unresolved D. The CDR3 contains 13 residues. Trimming cost V 7 bases and J 1 base, with 9 bases left between them. DNA for the CDR3: TGTGCCAGCACCCTCCGAGGCACAGATACGCAGTATTTT. Residues: CASTLRGTDTQYF.

This clonotype has a handful of counts. V and J are TRBV6-6 and TRBJ2-1; D not resolved. The V end lost 2 bases, the J end lost 7 bases, and 6 bases lay between the germline ends. Germline V CDR1 and CDR2: MNHNY, SVGAGI (reference sequence). CDR3 length equals 12 residues. The CDR3 protein is CASSYLLNEQFF. The CDR3, as DNA: TGTGCCAGCAGTTACCTTCTAAATGAGCAGTTCTTC.

This clonotype has more than one count but fewer than ten. The V gene is TRBV5-1, the J gene TRBJ2-1; 7 positions agree with TRBD1. The V gene's germline CDR1 is SGHRS and CDR2 YFSETQ. The CDR3 extends over 16 amino acids. With V trimmed by 2 bases and J by 2 bases, 7 bases remained unmatched. The CDR3 region has the DNA TGCGCCAGCAGCTTCGGAGACAGGGTGGCCTACAATGAGCAGTTCTTC. This translates into CASSFGDRVAYNEQFF. Supplemented by reference TRBV5-1 and TRBJ2-1, the full variable domain reads KAGVTQTPRYLIKTRGQQVTLSCSPISGHRSVSWYQQTPGQGLQFLFEYFSETQRNKGNFPGRFSGRQFSNSRSEMNVSTLELGDSALYLCASSFGDRVAYNEQFFGPGTRLTVL.

This chain links TRBV7-2 with TRBJ2-7, with TRBD2 matching over 7 bases. Germline CDR1 SGHTA, CDR2 FQGNSA. V lost 1 base and J lost 1; bases outside the gene matches: 4. This CDR3 is 15 amino acids long. This CDR3 reads CASSLDGAGSYEQYF. The CDR3 DNA is TGTGCCAGCAGCTTAGATGGAGCGGGATCCTACGAGCAGTACTTC.

This clonotype was observed at least ten times. J is TRBJ2-1 and V is TRBV12-3 or TRBV12-4; D remains unclear. V was trimmed by 9 bases and J by 0 bases, leaving 15 bases between them. CDR3 length: 15 residues. DNA for the CDR3: TGTGCCAGTAGTCGACGCCCTAGCTCCTACAATGAGCAGTTCTTC. It codes for CASSRRPSSYNEQFF.